Listed below are T cell receptor beta chains from one sample, sequenced in a study of blood T cell repertoires in COVID-19. This table comes from immunoSEQ multiplex PCR, and its TCRdb copy is limited to in-frame clones, with some not included. The table records tens of thousands of clones, about 86% of them present only once. The sample taken for sequencing was peripheral blood. These receptor sequences come from a woman older than 75 with COVID-19, enrolled during active disease. CDR3s include the opening cysteine and the closing phenylalanine or tryptophan. D genes are given only for firm matches. Rows may omit the clone size; those that give it use once, few, many or a size class.

V	D	size	J	CDR3	DNA
TRBV29-1	TRBD1	-	TRBJ1-3	CSIGQGHSGNTIYF	TGCAGCATTGGACAGGGACACTCTGGAAACACCATATATTTT
TRBV7-3	TRBD1	-	TRBJ1-2	CASTPGQGEMGGYTF	TGTGCCAGCACTCCGGGACAGGGTGAGATGGGTGGCTACACCTTC
TRBV18	TRBD1	-	TRBJ2-7	CASGTDSYYEQYF	TGTGCCAGCGGGACAGATAGTTACTACGAGCAGTACTTC
TRBV7-2	-	-	TRBJ2-2	CASSLYARRQGHTGELFF	TGTGCCAGCAGCTTATATGCCAGGCGACAAGGCCACACCGGGGAGCTGTTTTTT
TRBV7-8	TRBD2	-	TRBJ2-2	CASSPERGGSTGELFF	TGTGCCAGCAGCCCCGAGCGGGGGGGGAGCACCGGGGAGCTGTTTTTT
TRBV19	TRBD2	-	TRBJ2-7	CASSRFGGTSLGAHEQYF	TGTGCCAGTAGTAGGTTCGGCGGGACTAGCCTGGGGGCCCACGAGCAGTACTTC
TRBV18	-	-	TRBJ1-4	CASSLDSNEKLFF	TGTGCCAGCTCGTTGGACAGTAATGAAAAACTGTTTTTT
TRBV12-3/TRBV12-4	-	-	TRBJ2-7	CASSGDLYEQYF	TGTGCCAGCAGTGGAGATCTCTACGAGCAGTACTTC
TRBV7-9	-	-	TRBJ2-7	CASSSKTRSYEQYF	TGTGCCAGCAGCTCAAAGACACGATCCTACGAGCAGTACTTC
TRBV5-6	-	-	TRBJ2-7	CASSEGSEQYF	TGTGCCAGCAGCGAGGGAAGCGAGCAGTACTTC
TRBV6-5	TRBD1	-	TRBJ2-3	CASRTGQGSSDTQYF	TGTGCCAGCAGAACGGGACAGGGGAGTTCAGATACGCAGTATTTT
TRBV18	-	-	TRBJ1-1	CASSPEEAGAFF	TGTGCCAGCTCACCAGAGGAAGCTGGAGCTTTCTTT
TRBV21-1	-	-	TRBJ2-3	CASSRWASGTDTQYF	-
TRBV7-9	-	-	TRBJ2-1	CASTTGTSTNNEQFF	TGTGCCAGCACCACCGGGACTTCTACAAACAATGAGCAGTTCTTC
TRBV5-1	TRBD1	-	TRBJ2-1	CASSSQGAYNEQFF	TGCGCCAGCAGCTCACAGGGGGCCTACAATGAGCAGTTCTTC
TRBV7-9	-	-	TRBJ2-6	CASSSRIAGANVLTF	TGTGCCAGCAGCTCCCGTATTGCTGGGGCCAACGTCCTGACTTTC
TRBV5-4	TRBD2	-	TRBJ2-3	CASSLAAGGRSDTQYF	TGTGCCAGCAGCTTGGCTGCGGGAGGTCGCTCAGATACGCAGTATTTT
TRBV19	-	-	TRBJ1-5	CASSISLSGSNQPQHF	TGTGCCAGTAGTATTAGCTTGTCTGGGAGCAATCAGCCCCAGCATTTT
TRBV7-9	-	-	TRBJ2-5	CASSLIAVMETQYF	TGTGCCAGCAGCTTAATCGCGGTTATGGAGACCCAGTACTTC
TRBV2	TRBD2	-	TRBJ2-1	CASRLAGGASYNEQFF	TGTGCCAGCAGACTAGCGGGAGGGGCCTCCTACAATGAGCAGTTCTTC
TRBV5-5	-	-	TRBJ2-4	CASRLEQNLAKNIQYF	TGTGCCAGCAGACTGGAGCAGAATCTAGCCAAAAACATTCAGTACTTC
TRBV4-1	TRBD1	-	TRBJ1-1	CASSGRTGMNTEAFF	TGCGCCAGCAGCGGCAGGACAGGAATGAACACTGAAGCTTTCTTT
TRBV4-1	-	medium-sized	TRBJ2-6	CASSQGVPVSSGANVLTF	TGCGCCAGCAGCCAAGGTGTTCCAGTCTCCTCTGGGGCCAACGTCCTGACTTTC
TRBV5-1	-	-	TRBJ1-2	CASSWQGTMANYGYTF	TGCGCCAGCAGCTGGCAGGGCACAATGGCTAACTATGGCTACACCTTC
TRBV19	TRBD1	-	TRBJ2-7	CASRAAGTGPYEQYF	TGTGCCAGTAGAGCTGCCGGGACAGGGCCCTACGAGCAGTACTTC
TRBV6-2/TRBV6-3	-	-	TRBJ1-5	CASSYQQPNQPQHF	TGTGCCAGCAGTTATCAACAGCCCAATCAGCCCCAGCATTTT
TRBV7-3	TRBD2	-	TRBJ2-1	CASSLDPSGYNEQFF	TGTGCCAGCAGCTTAGATCCTAGCGGCTACAATGAGCAGTTCTTC
TRBV18	TRBD1	-	TRBJ1-5	CASSLGTVKGNQPQHF	TGTGCCAGCTCACTGGGGACAGTGAAAGGCAATCAGCCCCAGCATTTT
TRBV3-1/TRBV3-2	-	few	TRBJ1-5	CASSQDRSNQPQHF	TGTGCCAGCAGCCAAGACAGAAGCAATCAGCCCCAGCATTTT
TRBV10-3	-	-	TRBJ1-2	CAIRDRVDYGYTF	TGTGCCATCAGGGATCGGGTGGACTATGGCTACACCTTC
TRBV6-1	TRBD1	-	TRBJ1-6	CASSAQGVLPGSPLHF	TGTGCCAGCAGTGCACAGGGGGTTCTCCCCGGTTCACCCCTCCACTTT
TRBV27	TRBD2	-	TRBJ2-2	CASRSRGGRGGGELFF	TGTGCCAGCAGAAGTCGCGGGGGAAGAGGTGGCGGGGAGCTGTTTTTT
TRBV28	-	-	TRBJ2-5	CASSFRGQETQYF	TGTGCCAGCAGTTTTCGGGGCCAAGAGACCCAGTACTTC
TRBV9	TRBD2	-	TRBJ2-5	CASSVGLAGGLETQYF	TGTGCCAGCAGCGTGGGACTAGCGGGAGGGTTAGAGACCCAGTACTTC
TRBV5-6	-	-	TRBJ1-4	CASSPLGATGEKLFF	TGTGCCAGCAGCCCCTTAGGGGCAACGGGTGAAAAACTGTTTTTT
TRBV27	-	-	TRBJ1-5	CASRTGSQPQHF	TGTGCCAGCAGAACAGGGTCCCAGCCCCAGCATTTT
TRBV2	-	-	TRBJ1-2	CASSGEAQGRTYGYTF	TGTGCCAGCAGTGGAGAAGCACAGGGTCGGACCTATGGCTACACCTTC
TRBV4-1	-	once	TRBJ1-1	CASSQGQIEGAPEAFF	TGCGCCAGCAGCCAAGGGCAAATCGAGGGCGCCCCTGAAGCTTTCTTT
TRBV7-3	TRBD2	-	TRBJ2-2	CASSLAGTITGELFF	TGTGCCAGCAGCTTAGCGGGGACTATCACCGGGGAGCTGTTTTTT
TRBV2	TRBD2	-	TRBJ2-1	CASRAGGPSYNEQFF	TGTGCCAGCCGGGCGGGAGGGCCGTCCTACAATGAGCAGTTCTTC
TRBV3-1/TRBV3-2	-	-	TRBJ2-1	CASSQRGMNNEQFF	TGTGCCAGCAGCCAACGGGGAATGAACAATGAGCAGTTCTTC
TRBV28	TRBD1	-	TRBJ1-2	CASSSPGTGARGYTF	TGTGCCAGCAGTTCCCCCGGGACAGGGGCTCGGGGCTACACCTTC
TRBV21-1	-	-	TRBJ1-1	CASSRGVRNTEAFF	TGTGCCAGCAGCAGGGGGGTACGGAACACTGAAGCTTTCTTT
TRBV18	-	-	TRBJ1-2	CASSPGTGGYTF	TGTGCCAGCTCTCCCGGGACTGGCGGCTACACCTTC
TRBV24-1	TRBD1	-	TRBJ2-1	CATSDRTGNNEQFF	TGTGCCACCAGTGACCGGACAGGGAACAATGAGCAGTTCTTC
TRBV3-1/TRBV3-2	-	many	TRBJ1-1	CASSRGQQDTEAFF	TGTGCCAGCAGCCGAGGACAGCAGGACACTGAAGCTTTCTTT
TRBV19	TRBD1	-	TRBJ2-3	CASSADRGTTSTDTQYF	TGTGCCAGTAGTGCGGACAGGGGGACCACTAGCACAGATACGCAGTATTTT
TRBV12-3/TRBV12-4	-	-	TRBJ1-6	CASSPRAHSPLHF	TGTGCCAGCAGTCCGCGGGCTCATTCACCCCTCCACTTT
TRBV11-2	-	once	TRBJ1-1	CASSYLEGLTEAFF	TGTGCCAGCAGCTACCTGGAGGGGCTCACTGAAGCTTTCTTT
TRBV6-5	TRBD2	once	TRBJ2-3	CASSPPGLAADTQYF	TGTGCCAGCAGTCCTCCGGGACTAGCAGCAGATACGCAGTATTTT
TRBV11-2	-	few	TRBJ2-1	CASSLDSGYNEQFF	TGTGCCAGCAGCTTAGATAGTGGTTACAATGAGCAGTTCTTC
TRBV27	-	-	TRBJ2-3	CASSLSRADTQYF	TGTGCCAGCAGTTTATCGAGGGCAGATACGCAGTATTTT
TRBV6-5	TRBD2	-	TRBJ2-3	CASSYDGRATDTQYF	TGTGCCAGCAGTTATGACGGGAGGGCGACAGATACGCAGTATTTT
TRBV5-6	TRBD1	-	TRBJ2-7	CASSSLPRDRGEQYF	TGTGCCAGCAGCTCCCTACCTCGGGACAGGGGGGAACAGTACTTC